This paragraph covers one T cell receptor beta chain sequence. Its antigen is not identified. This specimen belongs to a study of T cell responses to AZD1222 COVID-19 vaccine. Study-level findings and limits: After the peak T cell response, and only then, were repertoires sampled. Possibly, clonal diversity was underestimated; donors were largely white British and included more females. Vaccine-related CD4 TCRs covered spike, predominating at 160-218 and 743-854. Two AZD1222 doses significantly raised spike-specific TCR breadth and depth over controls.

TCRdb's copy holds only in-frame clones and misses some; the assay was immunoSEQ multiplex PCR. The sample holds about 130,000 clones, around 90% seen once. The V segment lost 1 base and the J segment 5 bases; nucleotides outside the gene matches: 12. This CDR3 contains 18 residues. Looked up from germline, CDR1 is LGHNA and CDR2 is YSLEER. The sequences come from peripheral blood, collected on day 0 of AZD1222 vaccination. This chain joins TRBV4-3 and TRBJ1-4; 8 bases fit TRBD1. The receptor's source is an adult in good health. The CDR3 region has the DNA TGCGCCAGCAGCCAAGCACCCGTTAATACAGGGGGGAATGAAAAACTGTTTTTT. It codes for CASSQAPVNTGGNEKLFF.